This TCR beta chain was recovered during a study of blood T cell repertoires in COVID-19. Study information: T cells, B-cell-depleted T cells, or PBMCs provided the cDNA or gDNA that served as material.

The data were produced by immunoSEQ multiplex PCR, yet TCRdb's version contains in-frame clones alone and is incomplete. The table records approximately 94,000 clones, approximately 93% of them present only once. V lost 5 bases and J 5 bases, leaving 16 bases between the germline ends. The germline CDR1 and CDR2 sequences are KGHDR and SFDVKD. This CDR3 is built from 15 residues. The gene calls are TRBV24-1 and TRBJ2-3; the D gene is possibly TRBD2 (6 bases). The TCR comes from a man aged 45-65 years with active COVID-19. The specimen sequenced was peripheral blood. CDR3 bases: TGTGCCACCAGTGCTTCCCGGGAGATCAGAGATACGCAGTATTTT. This encodes CATSASREIRDTQYF.